Sequencing of this T cell receptor beta chain was carried out in a study of shared T cell receptors in the human thymus. The V and J ends lost 0 bases and 2 bases respectively, with 21 bases between them. Germline CDR1 and CDR2: SGHRS and YFSETQ. The CDR3 has 20 amino acids. This table comes from immunoSEQ multiplex PCR, and its TCRdb copy is limited to in-frame clones, with some not included. The sample consists of approximately 400,000 clones, just under 95% of them appearing once. The clonotype comes from a human donor. This chain joins TRBV5-1 and TRBJ2-6; D might be TRBD1 or TRBD2, each matching 6 bases. The source material was thymocytes. This chain's CDR3 is CASSLARRDISPTGANVLTF. DNA for the CDR3: TGCGCCAGCAGCTTGGCCCGGAGGGACATTTCTCCCACTGGGGCCAACGTCCTGACTTTC.